These 9 T cell receptor beta chains were all obtained from the same sample, sequenced in a study of tumor-infiltrating lymphocytes in primary liver carcinoma (dated by TCRdb to about 2017). Total RNA and DNA were co-extracted from approximately 20-30 mg of bulk tissue with the AllPrep DNA/RNA mini kit, without cell sorting. Sequencing instrument: Illumina HiSeq 2500. Starting from 500 to 650 ng total RNA, TCRbeta-specific cDNA was produced by reverse transcription with a constant-region primer and ProtoScript II reverse transcriptase. TCRbeta libraries were built with three nested multiplex PCR rounds, a slightly modified ARM-PCR procedure. Multiplex TRBV1-TRBV30 forward primers and a Cbeta reverse primer were used in the first two PCR rounds, each of which was run for approximately 11 cycles. The raw public data were reprocessed by TCRdb itself: fastp quality trimming at Q25, MiXCR clonotype calling, in-frame beta chains only. Here each entry gathers all rows of one CDR3 protein and keeps the most common genes and DNA. A total of about 99,000 distinct CDR3 sequences appear in this sample, almost 70% of them only once. The ten largest clonotypes hold 9.5% of the sample.

The sample comprised liver tumor tissue from sampling region 5. The sample's cell subset or site label is to be understood as: tumor region T5, tumor centre. These receptors were taken from a woman aged 55-70 years with primary liver carcinoma and hepatitis B virus infection.

As concerns this clonotype: The conserved phenylalanine or tryptophan is not found at the CDR3 terminus, so this likely reflects a read error. This chain connects TRBV29-1 to TRBJ1-2, with D perhaps TRBD1 (6 bases). The CDR3 sequence is 14 residues long. Germline loops: CDR1 SQVTM, CDR2 ANQGSEA. The CDR3, as DNA: TGCAGCGTTGGGGGGGGACAAAAGGACTATGTCTACACCTCC. It encodes CSVGGGQKDYVYTS.

In its sample, this clonotype was seen once. The gene calls are TRBV2 and TRBJ2-5, with 9 bases fitting TRBD1. CDR1 and CDR2 (germline): SNHLY, FYNNEI. This CDR3 is built from 13 residues. The ends lost 5 bases at V and 4 bases at J; junction bases unmatched: 2. The CDR3 is CASSQDRGETQYF. The CDR3 DNA reads TGTGCCAGCAGTCAGGACAGGGGAGAGACCCAGTACTTC.

CDR3 region: CAMGLTGASEQFF. In DNA form, the CDR3 reads TGTGCCATGGGACTAACGGGAGCCAGTGAGCAGTTCTTC. The genes are TRBV10-3 and TRBJ2-1; 7 nucleotides agree with TRBD2. CDR1 is ENHRY and CDR2 is SYGVKD in the germline V gene. After removal of 9 bases from V and 9 bases from J, the junction contained 11 bases not matched to a gene. The CDR3 is made up of 13 amino acids.

This clonotype appeared many times. The chain has TRBV6-5 and TRBJ2-7, with D perhaps TRBD1 or TRBD2 (5 bases each). Germline V gives CDR1 MNHEY, CDR2 SVGAGI. Trimming left V 10 bases short and J 4 bases short, with 8 bases between. The length of the CDR3 is 10 residues. CDR3 in DNA: TGTGCCACGGGGCTTTACGAGCAGTACTTC. Translated: CATGLYEQYF.

A note on this clonotype: One junction end does not reproduce the germline sequence, and a read error may be involved. The chain is built from TRBV29-1 and TRBJ2-1; D is possibly TRBD2 (6 bases). Germline CDR1 SQVTM, CDR2 ANQGSEA. The CDR3 is 11 residues long. The CDR3 DNA reads TGCAGCGTTGATCGGGAGAATGAGCGGTTCTTC. It translates to CSVDRENERFF.

The chain couples TRBV4-2 to TRBJ2-7; D is uncertain. V was trimmed by 1 base and J by 2 bases, leaving 15 bases between them. This CDR3 region has 16 residues. CDR1 is LGHNA, CDR2 YNFKEQ, per germline. The CDR3 is CASSQGVRLRPYEQYF. The CDR3 DNA sequence: TGTGCCAGCAGCCAAGGTGTGAGGTTGCGACCCTACGAGCAGTACTTC.

V gene TRBV7-6 combines with J gene TRBJ2-1, with 9 bases fitting TRBD2. From germline, CDR1 is SGHVS and CDR2 FNYEAQ. J was trimmed by 5 bases and V by 2 bases; bases with no gene match: 4. The CDR3 runs 15 residues. The CDR3 nucleotides read TGTGCCAGCAGCTTAACAGCGGGAGGAAACAATGAGCAGTTCTTC. It codes for CASSLTAGGNNEQFF.

This clonotype was recorded many times. This chain connects TRBV29-1 to TRBJ2-7; weak D call: TRBD2 (5 bases). Trimming took 4 bases from V and 2 from J, leaving 9 bases between them. The CDR3 has 12 amino acids. The V gene's germline CDR1 is SQVTM and CDR2 ANQGSEA. CDR3 bases: TGCAGCGTTGCCGGGGTGACCTACGAGCAGTACTTC. It codes for CSVAGVTYEQYF.

This clonotype has only one observation. The germline gene is not matched at one end of the junction; a read error may be the cause. The chain is built from TRBV5-5 and TRBJ2-3, with TRBD2 identical over 7 bases. The CDR3 contains 16 residues. Germline CDR1 and CDR2: SGHKS and YYEKEE (reference sequence). The chain's CDR3 is CASSLSVAGVADTQYF. CDR3 sequence (DNA): TGTGCCAGCAGCTTGAGCGTTGCGGGAGTGGCCGATACACAGTATTTT.